The present TCR beta chain was sequenced within a study of post-analysis software for immune sequencing data. Study-wide results and caveats: Four to six TRBV segments appeared more often in patients than in controls, and TRBV5-6, TRBV5-1 and TRBV20-1 were among these.

CDR3 length: 15 residues. Trimming at V came to 6 bases and at J to 0 bases, leaving 8 bases not matched to a gene. CDR1 is MNHEY, CDR2 SVGEGT, per germline. Unique-molecular-identifier-tagged TCR beta cDNA libraries were used. TCRdb independently ran MiXCR on the PCR reads; one entry per CDR3 protein. This sample has some 690,000 distinct CDR3 sequences, with 59% found just once. This clonotype was seen a few times. Its antigen is unidentified. The V call is TRBV6-2 or TRBV6-3, the J call TRBJ2-7; 7 bases are a match to TRBD1. The specimen was blood. The receptor's source is a girl aged 2 to 10 with multiple sclerosis. The CDR3 nucleotides read TGTGCCAGCAGAACCGGGACAGCAAGCTCCTACGAGCAGTACTTC. Translated, it gives CASRTGTASSYEQYF.